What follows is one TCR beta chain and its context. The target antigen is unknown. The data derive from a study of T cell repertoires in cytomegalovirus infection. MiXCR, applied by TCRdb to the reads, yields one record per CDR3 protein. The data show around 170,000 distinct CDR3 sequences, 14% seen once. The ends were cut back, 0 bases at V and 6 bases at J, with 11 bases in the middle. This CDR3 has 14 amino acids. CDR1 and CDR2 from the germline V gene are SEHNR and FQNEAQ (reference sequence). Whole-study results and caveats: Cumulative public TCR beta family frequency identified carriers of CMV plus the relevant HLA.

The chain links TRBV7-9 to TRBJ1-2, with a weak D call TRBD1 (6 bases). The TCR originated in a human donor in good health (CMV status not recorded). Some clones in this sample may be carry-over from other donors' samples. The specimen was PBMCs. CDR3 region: CASSLARTDDGYTF. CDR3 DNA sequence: TGTGCCAGCAGCTTAGCCCGGACAGACGATGGCTACACCTTC.